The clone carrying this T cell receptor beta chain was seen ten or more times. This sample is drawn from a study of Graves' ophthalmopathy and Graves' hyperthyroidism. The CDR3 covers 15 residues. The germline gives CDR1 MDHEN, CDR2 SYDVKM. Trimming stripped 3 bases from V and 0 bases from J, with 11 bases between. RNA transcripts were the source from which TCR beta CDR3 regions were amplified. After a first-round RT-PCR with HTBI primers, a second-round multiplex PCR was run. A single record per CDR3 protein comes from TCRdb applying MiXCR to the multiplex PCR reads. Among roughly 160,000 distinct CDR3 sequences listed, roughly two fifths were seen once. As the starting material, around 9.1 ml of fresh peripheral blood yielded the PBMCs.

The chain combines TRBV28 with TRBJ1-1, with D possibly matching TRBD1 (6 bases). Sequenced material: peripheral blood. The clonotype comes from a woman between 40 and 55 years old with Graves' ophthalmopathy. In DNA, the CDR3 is TGTGCCAGCAGTTTGACGGGGGGCATGAACACTGAAGCTTTCTTT. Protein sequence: CASSLTGGMNTEAFF.